Listed below are T cell receptor beta chains from one sample, sequenced in a study of T cells after yellow fever vaccination. TCRdb independently ran MiXCR on the 5' RACE reads; one entry per CDR3 protein. The sample yields just under 600,000 distinct CDR3 sequences, roughly 12% seen once. Here the sequenced sample was PBMCs, taken on the day of the yellow fever booster vaccination. These receptors came from a man aged 25 to 40 who received the YFV17D yellow fever vaccine. Each CDR3 is given with its conserved first and last residue. Each record gives: CDR3 protein, J gene, V gene.

CASSLWRQYMRNEQFF,TRBJ2-1,TRBV5-5
CASSLEAAGGLNEQFF,TRBJ2-1,TRBV13
CASSLEGQGPYEQYF,TRBJ2-7,TRBV5-1
CSVLDNEQFF,TRBJ2-1,TRBV29-1
CASSLELGYEQYF,TRBJ2-7,TRBV5-1
CASSERGLADTEAFF,TRBJ1-1,TRBV19
CASSLRQDLEAFF,TRBJ1-1,TRBV6-1
CSSGQITDTQYF,TRBJ2-3,TRBV20-1
CASSFGAWDYEQYF,TRBJ2-7,TRBV7-6
CSAPKGAEETQYF,TRBJ2-5,TRBV20-1
CASSPGTSTYNEQFF,TRBJ2-1,TRBV3-1
CSDRTGNEETQYF,TRBJ2-5,TRBV20-1
CASSLSGTSATGELFF,TRBJ2-2,TRBV5-1
CASSSKRRTEAFF,TRBJ1-1,TRBV7-9
CASSWTDTDTQYF,TRBJ2-3,TRBV7-3
CSAVRGAESYEQYF,TRBJ2-7,TRBV20-1
CASTLWSGRSAGELFF,TRBJ2-2,TRBV7-2
CAWSVPDRGSYEQYF,TRBJ2-7,TRBV30
CASSMDGTGGDTQYF,TRBJ2-3,TRBV5-1
CASSHTGSNQPQHF,TRBJ1-5,TRBV5-6
CSVRLLEDTQYF,TRBJ2-3,TRBV20-1
CASAGTANYGYTF,TRBJ1-2,TRBV6-2/TRBV6-3
CSVYLAGGYEQYF,TRBJ2-7,TRBV29-1